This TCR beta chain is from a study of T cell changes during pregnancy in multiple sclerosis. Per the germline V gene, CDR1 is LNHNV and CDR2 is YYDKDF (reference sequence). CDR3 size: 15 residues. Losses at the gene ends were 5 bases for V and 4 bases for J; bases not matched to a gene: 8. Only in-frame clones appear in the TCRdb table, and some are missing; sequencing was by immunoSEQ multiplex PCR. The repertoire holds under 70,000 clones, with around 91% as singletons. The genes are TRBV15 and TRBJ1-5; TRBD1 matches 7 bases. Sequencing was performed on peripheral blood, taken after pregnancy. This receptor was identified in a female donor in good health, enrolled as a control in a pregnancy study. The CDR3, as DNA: TGTGCCACCAGCGCGAACAGGGGTTGGAATCAGCCCCAGCATTTT. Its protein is CATSANRGWNQPQHF. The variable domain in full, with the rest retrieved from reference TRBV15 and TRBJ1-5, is DAMVIQNPRYQVTQFGKPVTLSCSQTLNHNVMYWYQQKSSQAPKLLFHYYDKDFNNEADTPDNFQSRRPNTSFCFLDIRSPGLGDTAMYLCATSANRGWNQPQHFGDGTRLSIL.